This TCR beta chain was obtained from a study of blood T cell repertoires in COVID-19. Background on the study: PBMCs, B-cell-depleted T cells, or T cells provided the cDNA or gDNA that made up the material.

The V end lost 0 bases, the J end lost 0 bases, and 9 bases lay between the germline ends. Germline loops: CDR1 KGHSH, CDR2 LQKENI. This CDR3 comprises 17 residues. Profiled with immunoSEQ multiplex PCR; TCRdb holds only in-frame clones, not every one. The data hold roughly 250,000 clones, with more than 75% observed a single time. Enrolled through a virtual design, the participants were between 18 and 89 years of age and came from roughly 22 US areas. This clonotype was obtained from a woman aged 40 to 50 with acute COVID-19. The chain uses TRBV18 and TRBJ2-6; the D gene is possibly TRBD1 (6 bases). The material sequenced was PBMCs or T cells enriched from blood (not recorded which). The CDR3 sequence: CASSPPGQTSGANVLTF. CDR3 nucleotides: TGTGCCAGCTCACCACCGGGACAAACCTCTGGGGCCAACGTCCTGACTTTC. The full variable domain, its missing parts supplied by reference TRBV18 and TRBJ2-6, is NAGVMQNPRHLVRRRGQEARLRCSPMKGHSHVYWYRQLPEEGLKFMVYLQKENIIDESGMPKERFSAEFPKEGPSILRIQQVVRGDSAAYFCASSPPGQTSGANVLTFGAGSRLTVL.